This T cell receptor (beta chain) came from a study of blood T cell repertoires in COVID-19. TCRdb's table, derived via immunoSEQ multiplex PCR, lists solely in-frame clones and lacks some. The data show approximately 250,000 clones, with approximately 90% seen just once and 2% to 2.5% held by the top ten. The CDR3 runs to 14 residues. This clonotype originated in a woman aged 60-75 years in a cohort exposed to, infected with or recovered from COVID-19 (not recorded which). The sample comprised PBMCs or T cells enriched from blood (not recorded which). The chain joins TRBV21-1 to TRBJ2-5; TRBD1, as called in the table, went unchecked against the DNA. TRBV21-1 corresponds to a pseudogene. CDR3: CASSTTGSQETQYF. CDR3 sequence (DNA): TGTGCCAGCAGCACGACAGGGAGCCAAGAGACCCAGTACTTC.